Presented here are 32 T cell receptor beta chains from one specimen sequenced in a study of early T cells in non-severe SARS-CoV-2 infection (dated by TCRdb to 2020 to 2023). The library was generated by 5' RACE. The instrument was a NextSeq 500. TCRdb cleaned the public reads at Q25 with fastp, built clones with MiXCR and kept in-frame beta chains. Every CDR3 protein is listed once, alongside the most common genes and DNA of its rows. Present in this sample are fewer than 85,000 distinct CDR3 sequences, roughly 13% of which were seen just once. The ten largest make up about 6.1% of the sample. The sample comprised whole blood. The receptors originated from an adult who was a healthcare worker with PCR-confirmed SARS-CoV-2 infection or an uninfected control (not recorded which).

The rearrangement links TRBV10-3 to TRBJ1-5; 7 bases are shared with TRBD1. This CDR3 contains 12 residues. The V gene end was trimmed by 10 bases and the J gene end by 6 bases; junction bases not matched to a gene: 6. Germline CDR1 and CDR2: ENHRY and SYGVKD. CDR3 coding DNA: TGTGCCACCGGACAGGCCGGTCAGCCCCAGCATTTT. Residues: CATGQAGQPQHF.

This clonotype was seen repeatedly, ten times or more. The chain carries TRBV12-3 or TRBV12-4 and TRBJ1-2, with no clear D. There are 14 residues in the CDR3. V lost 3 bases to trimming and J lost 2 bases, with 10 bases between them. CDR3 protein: CASSFGGSNYGYTF. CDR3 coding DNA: TGTGCCAGCAGTTTCGGAGGTTCGAACTATGGCTACACCTTC.

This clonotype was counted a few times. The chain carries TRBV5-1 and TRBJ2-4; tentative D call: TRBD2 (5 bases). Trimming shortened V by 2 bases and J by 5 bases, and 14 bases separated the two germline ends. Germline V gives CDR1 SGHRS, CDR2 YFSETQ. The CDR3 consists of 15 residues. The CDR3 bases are TGCGCCAGCAGCTTATTGGAAGCCGGGGAAAACATTCAGTACTTC. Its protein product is CASSLLEAGENIQYF. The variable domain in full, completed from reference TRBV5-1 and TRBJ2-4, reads KAGVTQTPRYLIKTRGQQVTLSCSPISGHRSVSWYQQTPGQGLQFLFEYFSETQRNKGNFPGRFSGRQFSNSRSEMNVSTLELGDSALYLCASSLLEAGENIQYFGAGTRLSVL.

Here the CDR3 DNA reads TGTGCCAGCAGTTTATGGGGAGGGGAGTGGAATGAGCAGTTCTTC. Its protein product is CASSLWGGEWNEQFF. The chain carries TRBV12-3 or TRBV12-4 and TRBJ2-1, with TRBD2 matching over 7 bases. The V segment lost 2 bases and the J segment 7 bases; nucleotides outside the gene matches: 8. This CDR3 region has 15 residues.

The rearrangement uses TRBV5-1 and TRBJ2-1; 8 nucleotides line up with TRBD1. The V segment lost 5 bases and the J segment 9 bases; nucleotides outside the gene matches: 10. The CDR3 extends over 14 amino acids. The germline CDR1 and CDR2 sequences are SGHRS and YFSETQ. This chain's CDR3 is CASRAGTGQGEQFF. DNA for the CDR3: TGCGCCAGCAGAGCCGGGACAGGACAGGGTGAGCAGTTCTTC.

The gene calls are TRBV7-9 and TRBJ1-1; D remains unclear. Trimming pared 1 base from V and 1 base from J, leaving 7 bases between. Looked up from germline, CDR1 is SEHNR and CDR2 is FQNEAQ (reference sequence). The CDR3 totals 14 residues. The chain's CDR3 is CASSLEARNTEAFF. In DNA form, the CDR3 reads TGTGCCAGCAGCTTAGAGGCGCGGAACACTGAAGCTTTCTTT. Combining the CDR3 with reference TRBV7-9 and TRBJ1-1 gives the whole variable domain DTGVSQNPRHKITKRGQNVTFRCDPISEHNRLYWYRQTLGQGPEFLTYFQNEAQLEKSRLLSDRFSAERPKGSFSTLEIQRTEQGDSAMYLCASSLEARNTEAFFGQGTRLTVV.

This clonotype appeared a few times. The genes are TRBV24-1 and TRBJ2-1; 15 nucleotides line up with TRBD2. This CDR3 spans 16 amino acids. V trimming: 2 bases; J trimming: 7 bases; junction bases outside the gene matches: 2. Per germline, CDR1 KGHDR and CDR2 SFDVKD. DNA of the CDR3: TGTGCCACCAGTGATTCGGGACTAGCGGGAGGTAATGAGCAGTTCTTC. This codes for CATSDSGLAGGNEQFF.

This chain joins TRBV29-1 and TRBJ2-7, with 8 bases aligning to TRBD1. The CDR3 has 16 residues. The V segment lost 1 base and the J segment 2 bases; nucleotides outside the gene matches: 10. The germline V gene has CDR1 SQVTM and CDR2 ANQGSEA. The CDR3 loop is CSVEGAAGQGPYEQYF. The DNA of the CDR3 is TGCAGCGTTGAAGGCGCGGCCGGACAGGGCCCCTACGAGCAGTACTTC.

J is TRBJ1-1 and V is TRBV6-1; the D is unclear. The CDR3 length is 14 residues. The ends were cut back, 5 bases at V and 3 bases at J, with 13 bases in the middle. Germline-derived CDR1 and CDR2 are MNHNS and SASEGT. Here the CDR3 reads CASSKEAWDTEAFF. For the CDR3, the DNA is TGTGCCAGCAGTAAAGAGGCCTGGGACACTGAAGCTTTCTTT.

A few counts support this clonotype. In nucleotides, the CDR3 is TGCGCCAGCAGCTTGGAGACTGGAGACACAGATACGCAGTATTTT. Translation: CASSLETGDTDTQYF. V gene TRBV5-1 combines with J gene TRBJ2-3; D gene unclear. V lost 0 bases and J lost 2, with 10 bases in between. The CDR3 is 15 residues long. Germline lookup yields CDR1 SGHRS and CDR2 YFSETQ.

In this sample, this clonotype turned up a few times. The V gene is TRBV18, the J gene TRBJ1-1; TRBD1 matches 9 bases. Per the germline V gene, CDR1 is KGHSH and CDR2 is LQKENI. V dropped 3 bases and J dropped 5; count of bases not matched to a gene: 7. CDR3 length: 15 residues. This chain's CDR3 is CASSPIIGTGTEAFF. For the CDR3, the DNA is TGTGCCAGCTCACCCATAATCGGGACAGGGACTGAAGCTTTCTTT.

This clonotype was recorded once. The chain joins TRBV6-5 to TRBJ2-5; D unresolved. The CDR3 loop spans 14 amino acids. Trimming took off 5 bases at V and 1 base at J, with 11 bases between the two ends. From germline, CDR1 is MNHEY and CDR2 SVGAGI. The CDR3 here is CASSPPGRQETQYF. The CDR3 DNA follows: TGTGCCAGCAGTCCCCCCGGGCGCCAAGAGACCCAGTACTTC.

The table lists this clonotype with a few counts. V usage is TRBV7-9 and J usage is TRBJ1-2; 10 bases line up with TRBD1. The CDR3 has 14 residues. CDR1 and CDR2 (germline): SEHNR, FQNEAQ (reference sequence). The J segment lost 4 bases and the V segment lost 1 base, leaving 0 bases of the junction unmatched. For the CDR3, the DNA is TGTGCCAGCAGCTTAGGACAGGGGGCCTATGGCTACACCTTC. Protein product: CASSLGQGAYGYTF.

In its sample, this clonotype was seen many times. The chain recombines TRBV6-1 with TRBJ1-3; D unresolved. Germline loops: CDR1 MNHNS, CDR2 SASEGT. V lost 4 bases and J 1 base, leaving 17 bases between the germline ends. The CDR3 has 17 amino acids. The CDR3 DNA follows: TGTGCCAGCAGTGGATCAACCACGGGTTCATCTGGAAACACCATATATTTT. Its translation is CASSGSTTGSSGNTIYF.

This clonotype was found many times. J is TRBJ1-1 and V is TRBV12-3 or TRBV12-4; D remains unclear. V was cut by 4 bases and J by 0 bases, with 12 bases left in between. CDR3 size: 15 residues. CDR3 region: CASSSTDIMNTEAFF. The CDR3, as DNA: TGTGCCAGCAGTTCAACAGACATCATGAACACTGAAGCTTTCTTT.

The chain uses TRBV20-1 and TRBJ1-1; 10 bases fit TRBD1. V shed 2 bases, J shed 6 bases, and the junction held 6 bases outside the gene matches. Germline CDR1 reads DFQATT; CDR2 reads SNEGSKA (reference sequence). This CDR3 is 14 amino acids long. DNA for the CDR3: TGCAGTGCTAGACCGGGGACAGGGGTGTCTGAAGCTTTCTTT. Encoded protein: CSARPGTGVSEAFF.

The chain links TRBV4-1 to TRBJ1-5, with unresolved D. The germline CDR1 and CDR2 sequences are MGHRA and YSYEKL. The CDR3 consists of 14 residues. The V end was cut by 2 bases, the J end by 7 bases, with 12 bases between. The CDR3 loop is CASSQIGQAQPQHF. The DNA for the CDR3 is TGCGCCAGCAGCCAAATTGGTCAAGCGCAGCCCCAGCATTTT.

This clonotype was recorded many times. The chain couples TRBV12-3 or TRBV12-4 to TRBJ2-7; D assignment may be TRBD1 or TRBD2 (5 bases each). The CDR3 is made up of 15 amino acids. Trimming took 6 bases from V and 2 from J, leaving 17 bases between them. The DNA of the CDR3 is TGTGCCAGCAGAAATAGCCGGGGACCCACCTACGAGCAGTACTTC. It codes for CASRNSRGPTYEQYF.

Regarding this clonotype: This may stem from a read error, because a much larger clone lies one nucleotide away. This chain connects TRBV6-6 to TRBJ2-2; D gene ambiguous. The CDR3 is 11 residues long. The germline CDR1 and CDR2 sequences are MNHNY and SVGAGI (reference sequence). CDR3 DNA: TGTGCCAGCTGTTTCACCCGGGAGCTGTTTTTT. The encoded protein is CASCFTRELFF.

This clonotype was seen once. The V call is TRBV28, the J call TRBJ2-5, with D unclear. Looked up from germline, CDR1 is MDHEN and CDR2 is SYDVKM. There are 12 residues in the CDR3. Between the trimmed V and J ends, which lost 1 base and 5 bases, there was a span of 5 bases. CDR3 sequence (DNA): TGTGCCAGCAGTTTATCAACTGAGACCCAGTACTTC. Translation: CASSLSTETQYF.

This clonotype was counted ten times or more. This CDR3 reads CASSFNPAVTGELFF. In DNA, the CDR3 is TGTGCCAGCAGCTTTAATCCAGCGGTCACCGGGGAGCTGTTTTTT. The chain combines TRBV7-2 with TRBJ2-2; D might be TRBD2 (5 bases). CDR3 length equals 15 residues. Per germline, CDR1 SGHTA and CDR2 FQGNSA. V shed 3 bases and J shed 4 bases, with 12 bases lying between them. Full variable domain (rest looked up from reference TRBV7-2 and TRBJ2-2): GAGVSQSPSNKVTEKGKDVELRCDPISGHTALYWYRQSLGQGLEFLIYFQGNSAPDKSGLPSDRFSAERTGGSVSTLTIQRTQQEDSAVYLCASSFNPAVTGELFFGEGSRLTVL.

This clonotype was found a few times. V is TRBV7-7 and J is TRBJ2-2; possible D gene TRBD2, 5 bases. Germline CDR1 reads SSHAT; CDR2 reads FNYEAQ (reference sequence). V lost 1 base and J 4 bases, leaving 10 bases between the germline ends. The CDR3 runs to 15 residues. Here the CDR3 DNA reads TGTGCCAGCAGCTTAGGAGGGAGCGCCACCGGGGAGCTGTTTTTT. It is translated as CASSLGGSATGELFF.

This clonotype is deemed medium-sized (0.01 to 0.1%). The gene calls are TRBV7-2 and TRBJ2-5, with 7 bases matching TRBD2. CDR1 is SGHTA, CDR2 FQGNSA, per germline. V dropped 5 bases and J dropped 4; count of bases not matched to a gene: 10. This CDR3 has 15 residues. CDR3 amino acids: CASSNQRGRRETQYF. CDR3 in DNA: TGTGCCAGCAGCAACCAGCGGGGTAGGAGAGAGACCCAGTACTTC.

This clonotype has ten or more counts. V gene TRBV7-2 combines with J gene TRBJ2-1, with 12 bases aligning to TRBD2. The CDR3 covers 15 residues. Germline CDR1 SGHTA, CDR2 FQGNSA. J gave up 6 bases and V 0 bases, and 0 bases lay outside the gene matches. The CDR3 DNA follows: TGTGCCAGCAGCTTAGCGACTAGCGGGAGCAATGAGCAGTTCTTC. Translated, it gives CASSLATSGSNEQFF. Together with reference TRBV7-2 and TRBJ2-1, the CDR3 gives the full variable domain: GAGVSQSPSNKVTEKGKDVELRCDPISGHTALYWYRQSLGQGLEFLIYFQGNSAPDKSGLPSDRFSAERTGGSVSTLTIQRTQQEDSAVYLCASSLATSGSNEQFFGPGTRLTVL.

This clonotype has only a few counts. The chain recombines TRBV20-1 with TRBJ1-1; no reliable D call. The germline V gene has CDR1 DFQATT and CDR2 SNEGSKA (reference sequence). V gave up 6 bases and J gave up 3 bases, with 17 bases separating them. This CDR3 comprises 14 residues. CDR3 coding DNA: TGCAGTGCCGCGGAGAGGTCGGGTTACACTGAAGCTTTCTTT. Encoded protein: CSAAERSGYTEAFF.

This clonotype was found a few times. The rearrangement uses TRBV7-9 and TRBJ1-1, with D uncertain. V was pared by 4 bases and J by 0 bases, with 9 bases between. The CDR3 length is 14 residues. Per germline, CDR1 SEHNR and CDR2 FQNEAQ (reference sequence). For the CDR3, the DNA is TGTGCCAGCAGCTCCCCCCGAATGAACACTGAAGCTTTCTTT. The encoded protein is CASSSPRMNTEAFF. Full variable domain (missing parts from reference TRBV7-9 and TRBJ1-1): DTGVSQNPRHKITKRGQNVTFRCDPISEHNRLYWYRQTLGQGPEFLTYFQNEAQLEKSRLLSDRFSAERPKGSFSTLEIQRTEQGDSAMYLCASSSPRMNTEAFFGQGTRLTVV.

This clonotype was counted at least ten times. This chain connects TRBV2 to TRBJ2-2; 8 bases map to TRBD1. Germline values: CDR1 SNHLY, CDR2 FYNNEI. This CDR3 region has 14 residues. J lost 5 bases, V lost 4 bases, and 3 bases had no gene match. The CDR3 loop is CASSGTGRTGELFF. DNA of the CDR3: TGTGCCAGCAGTGGGACAGGGAGGACCGGGGAGCTGTTTTTT.

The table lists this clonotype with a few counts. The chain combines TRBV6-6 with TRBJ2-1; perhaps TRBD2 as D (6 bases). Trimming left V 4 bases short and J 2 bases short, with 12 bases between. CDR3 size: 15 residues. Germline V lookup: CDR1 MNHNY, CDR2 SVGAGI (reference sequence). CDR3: CASSSRGSTYNEQFF. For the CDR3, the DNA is TGTGCCAGCAGTTCCCGGGGGAGTACCTACAATGAGCAGTTCTTC.

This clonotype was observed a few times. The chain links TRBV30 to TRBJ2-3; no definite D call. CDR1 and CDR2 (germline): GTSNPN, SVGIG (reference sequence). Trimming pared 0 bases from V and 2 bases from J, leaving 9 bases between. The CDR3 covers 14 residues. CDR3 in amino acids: CAWSVDGYTDTQYF. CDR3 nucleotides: TGTGCCTGGAGTGTGGATGGATACACAGATACGCAGTATTTT.

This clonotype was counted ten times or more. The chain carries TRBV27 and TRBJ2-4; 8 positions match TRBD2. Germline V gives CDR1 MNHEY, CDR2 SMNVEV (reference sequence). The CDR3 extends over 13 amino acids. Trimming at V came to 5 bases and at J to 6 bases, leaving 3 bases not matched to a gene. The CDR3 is CASSPREGNIQYF. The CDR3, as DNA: TGTGCCAGCAGTCCCCGGGAGGGAAACATTCAGTACTTC.

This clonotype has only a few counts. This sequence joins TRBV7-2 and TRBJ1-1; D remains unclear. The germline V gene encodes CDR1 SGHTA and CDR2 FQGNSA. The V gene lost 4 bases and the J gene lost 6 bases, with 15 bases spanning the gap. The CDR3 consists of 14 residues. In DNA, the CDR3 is TGTGCCAGCAGCTCTGGCGAGGGATTCGCTGAAGCTTTCTTT. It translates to CASSSGEGFAEAFF. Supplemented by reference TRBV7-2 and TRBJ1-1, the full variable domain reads GAGVSQSPSNKVTEKGKDVELRCDPISGHTALYWYRQSLGQGLEFLIYFQGNSAPDKSGLPSDRFSAERTGGSVSTLTIQRTQQEDSAVYLCASSSGEGFAEAFFGQGTRLTVV.

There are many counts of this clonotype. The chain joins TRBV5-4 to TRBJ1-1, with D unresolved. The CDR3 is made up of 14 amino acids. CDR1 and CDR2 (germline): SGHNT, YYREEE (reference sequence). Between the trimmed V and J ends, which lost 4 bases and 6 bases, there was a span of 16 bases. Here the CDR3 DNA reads TGTGCCAGCAGCGCCGGGAGGGCTCAGGCTGAAGCTTTCTTT. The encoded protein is CASSAGRAQAEAFF.